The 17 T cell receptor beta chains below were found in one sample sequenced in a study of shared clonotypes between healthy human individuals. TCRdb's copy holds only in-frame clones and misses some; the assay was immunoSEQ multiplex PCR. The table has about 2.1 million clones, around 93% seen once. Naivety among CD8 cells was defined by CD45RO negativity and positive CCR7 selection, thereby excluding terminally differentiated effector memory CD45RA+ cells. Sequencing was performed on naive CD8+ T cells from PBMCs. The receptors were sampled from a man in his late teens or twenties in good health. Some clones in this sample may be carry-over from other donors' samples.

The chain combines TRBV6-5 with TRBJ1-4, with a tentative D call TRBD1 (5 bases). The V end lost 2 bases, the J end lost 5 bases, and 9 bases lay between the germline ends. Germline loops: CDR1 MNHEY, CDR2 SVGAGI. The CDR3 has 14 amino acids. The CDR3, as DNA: TGTGCCAGCAGTTACGGGGGGGAAAATGAAAAACTGTTTTTT. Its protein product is CASSYGGENEKLFF.

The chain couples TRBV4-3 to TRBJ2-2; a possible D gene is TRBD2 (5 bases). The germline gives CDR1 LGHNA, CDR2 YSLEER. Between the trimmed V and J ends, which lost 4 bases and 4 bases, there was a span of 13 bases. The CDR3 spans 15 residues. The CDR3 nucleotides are TGCGCCAGCAGCCCCCTTCTAGCTTCCACCGGGGAGCTGTTTTTT. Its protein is CASSPLLASTGELFF.

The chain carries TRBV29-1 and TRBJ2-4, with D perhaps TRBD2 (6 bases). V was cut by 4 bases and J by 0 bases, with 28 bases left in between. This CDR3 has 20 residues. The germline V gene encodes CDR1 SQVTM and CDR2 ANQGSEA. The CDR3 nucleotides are TGCAGCGTTGTCCCCCGATTGGGGGACGAGGAGCGGGTAGCCAAAAACATTCAGTACTTC. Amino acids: CSVVPRLGDEERVAKNIQYF.

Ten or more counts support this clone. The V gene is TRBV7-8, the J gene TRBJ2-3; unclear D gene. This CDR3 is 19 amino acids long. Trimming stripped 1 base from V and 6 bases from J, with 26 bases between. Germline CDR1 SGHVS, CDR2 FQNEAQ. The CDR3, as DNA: TGTGCCAGCAGCTTAGAATGGACCCCACAGAGGCCACCGGGTGATACGCAGTATTTT. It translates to CASSLEWTPQRPPGDTQYF. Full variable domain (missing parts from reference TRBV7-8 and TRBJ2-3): GAGVSQSPRYKVAKRGQDVALRCDPISGHVSLFWYQQALGQGPEFLTYFQNEAQLDKSGLPSDRFFAERPEGSVSTLKIQRTQQEDSAVYLCASSLEWTPQRPPGDTQYFGPGTRLTVL.

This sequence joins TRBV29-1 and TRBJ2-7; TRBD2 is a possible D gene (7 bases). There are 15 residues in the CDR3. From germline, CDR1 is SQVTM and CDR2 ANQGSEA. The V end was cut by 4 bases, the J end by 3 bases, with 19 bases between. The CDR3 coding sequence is TGCAGCGTTGTCCCGTTGACAGGCGGGGGCTACGAGCAGTACTTC. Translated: CSVVPLTGGGYEQYF.

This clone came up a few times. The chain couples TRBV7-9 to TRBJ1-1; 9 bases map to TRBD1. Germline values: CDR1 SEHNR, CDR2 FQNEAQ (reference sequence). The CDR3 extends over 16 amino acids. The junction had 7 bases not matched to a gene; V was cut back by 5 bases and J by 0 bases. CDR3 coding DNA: TGTGCCAGCAGCCCCCGGACAGGGGCCCTGAACACTGAAGCTTTCTTT. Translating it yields CASSPRTGALNTEAFF.

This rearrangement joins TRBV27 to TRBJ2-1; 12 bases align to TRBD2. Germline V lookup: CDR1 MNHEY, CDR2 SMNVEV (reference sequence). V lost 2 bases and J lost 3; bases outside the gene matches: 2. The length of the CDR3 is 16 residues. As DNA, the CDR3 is TGTGCCAGCAGTTTAGGGACTAGCGGGTTCTACAATGAGCAGTTCTTC. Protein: CASSLGTSGFYNEQFF.

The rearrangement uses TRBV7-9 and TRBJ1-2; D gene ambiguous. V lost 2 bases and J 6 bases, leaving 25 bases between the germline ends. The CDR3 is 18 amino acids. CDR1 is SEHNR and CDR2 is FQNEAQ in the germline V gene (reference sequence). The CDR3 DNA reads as TGTGCCAGCAGCTTATTTATTATTGGCGGCCGAGAGGAGGATGGCTACACCTTC. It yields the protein CASSLFIIGGREEDGYTF.

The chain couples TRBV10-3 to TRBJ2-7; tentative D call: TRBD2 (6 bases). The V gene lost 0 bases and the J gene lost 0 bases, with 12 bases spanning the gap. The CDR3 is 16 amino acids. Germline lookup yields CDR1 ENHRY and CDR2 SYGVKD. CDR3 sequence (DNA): TGTGCCATCAGTGAGTCTGTAGCTAGCGCCTCCTACGAGCAGTACTTC. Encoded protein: CAISESVASASYEQYF.

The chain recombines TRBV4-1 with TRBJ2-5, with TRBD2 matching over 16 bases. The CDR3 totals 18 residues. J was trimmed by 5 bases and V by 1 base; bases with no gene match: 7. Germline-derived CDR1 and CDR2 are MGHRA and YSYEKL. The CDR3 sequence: CASSQAGLAGGPFETQYF. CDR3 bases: TGCGCCAGCAGCCAAGCGGGACTAGCGGGAGGGCCGTTTGAGACCCAGTACTTC.

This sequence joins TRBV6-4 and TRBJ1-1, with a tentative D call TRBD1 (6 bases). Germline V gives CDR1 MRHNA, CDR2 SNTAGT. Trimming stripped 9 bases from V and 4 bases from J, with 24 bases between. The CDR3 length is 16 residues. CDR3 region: CARPLCGQGPATEAFF. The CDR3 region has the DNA TGTGCCAGACCCCTATGTGGGCAGGGGCCGGCCACTGAAGCTTTCTTT.

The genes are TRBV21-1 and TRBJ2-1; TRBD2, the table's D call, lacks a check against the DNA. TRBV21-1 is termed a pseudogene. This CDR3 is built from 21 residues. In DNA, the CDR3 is TGTGCCAGCAGCAAAGACGCCCAGGAAGGGACTAGCGGGAAATGGAACAATGAGCAGTTCTTC. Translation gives CASSKDAQEGTSGKWNNEQFF.

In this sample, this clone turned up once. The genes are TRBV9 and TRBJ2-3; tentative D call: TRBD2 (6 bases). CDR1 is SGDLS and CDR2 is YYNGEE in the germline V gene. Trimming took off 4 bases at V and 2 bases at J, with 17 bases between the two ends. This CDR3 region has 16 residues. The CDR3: CASSSNPGLLTDTQYF. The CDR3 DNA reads TGTGCCAGCAGCTCCAACCCGGGACTCCTCACAGATACGCAGTATTTT.

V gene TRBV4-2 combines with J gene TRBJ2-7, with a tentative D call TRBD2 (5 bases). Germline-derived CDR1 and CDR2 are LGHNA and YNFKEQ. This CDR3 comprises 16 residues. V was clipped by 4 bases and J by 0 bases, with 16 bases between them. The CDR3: CASSRDLTGSSYEQYF. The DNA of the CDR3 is TGTGCCAGCAGCCGGGATTTGACGGGGAGCTCCTACGAGCAGTACTTC.

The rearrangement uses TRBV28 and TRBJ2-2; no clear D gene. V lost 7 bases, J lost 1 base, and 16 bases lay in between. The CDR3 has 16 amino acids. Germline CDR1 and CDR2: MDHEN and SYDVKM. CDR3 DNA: TGTGCCAGCACCCCGGATGGGTACTTGAACACCGGGGAGCTGTTTTTT. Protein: CASTPDGYLNTGELFF.

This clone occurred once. Here the CDR3 reads CASSFSGRGEQFF. The CDR3 nucleotides read TGTGCCAGCAGTTTTAGCGGGAGGGGTGAGCAGTTCTTC. This chain uses TRBV27 with TRBJ2-1, with 11 bases aligning to TRBD2. CDR3 length: 13 amino acids. V lost 3 bases, J lost 9 bases, and 1 base stayed unmatched. From germline, CDR1 is MNHEY and CDR2 SMNVEV (reference sequence).

The CDR3: CAIRDTSNTGELFF. In DNA, the CDR3 is TGTGCCATAAGAGACACTTCGAACACCGGGGAGCTGTTTTTT. The genes are TRBV10-3 and TRBJ2-2; D remains unclear. The V end was cut by 9 bases, the J end by 0 bases, with 11 bases between. The CDR3 is 14 residues long. Germline V gene data show CDR1 as ENHRY and CDR2 as SYGVKD.